This TCR beta chain was observed in a study of molecular identifiers for immune sequencing clone quantification (dated by TCRdb to about 2018). General notes on the study: For a replicate experiment, RNA from roughly 21,000 or 96,000 naive CD8 T cells was divided into five aliquots, of which four were sequenced. The study was a methods study using CD8 T cells to benchmark molecular-identifier clustering-based TCR repertoire sequencing (MIDCIRS) and TCR RNA copy counting.

Naive CD8 T cell libraries were made from approximately 20,000 to 1,000,000 sorted cells using 10%, 30% or 50% of purified RNA. On a BD FACSAria II, naive CD8 T cells were FACS-sorted as CD8+CD4-CCR7+CD45RA+ and collected into RLT Plus buffer. Approximately nine TCR copies' worth of Jurkat RNA were spiked into about 19,000-1,000,000 naive CD8 T cell samples to test detection sensitivity. Enrichment of CD8 T cells was done with RosetteSep CD8+ T Cell Enrichment Cocktail plus Ficoll-Paque, and ACK red cell lysis came afterward. Points on this clonotype: There is no known antigen for this receptor. A much larger clone lies one base from this, so it may be a read error.

Summary of the overall study and its limitations: Spiked-in Jurkat TCR RNA equal to a single cell's worth was reported to be detectable even within 1,100,000 naive CD8 T cells. Naive libraries contained spiked-in Jurkat TCR RNA (approximately nine copies' worth), which is not part of the donor repertoire. In CMV-specific effector cells, clones with more than 20 RNA copies accounted for over 99% of molecules, whereas in naive cells such clones accounted for under 1%. When barcode sub-clustering was omitted, TCR diversity was inflated by chimeric consensus sequences, with chimeras reaching as high as 47%. Highly expanded clone sizes could be underestimated if identical TCR molecules share a barcode. Modeling gave about three recovered TCR RNA copies per cell versus approximately 9 by digital PCR, implying roughly 28% capture efficiency.

Cut back by 11 bases and 0 bases, the V and J ends lie 16 bases apart. From cysteine to phenylalanine, the CDR3 is 14 amino acids long. Only the CDR3 DNA stays, 42 bases, in frame from base 1. Based on the germline V gene, the CDR1 and CDR2 sequences are MNHEY and SVGAGI. Library preparation used PCR. Sequencing took place on a NextSeq 500. Bulk TCR libraries were generated as previously described, with the TCR primers listed in Table S5 used. The Qiagen AllPrep DNA/RNA kit was used to purify total RNA. Before analysis, reads from multiple sequencing runs of the same library were pooled. The source study handled its data this way. Reads were retained only if an exact TCR constant sequence was present, and the retained reads were trimmed to 150 nt and grouped according to their 12-nt molecular barcodes. Within each barcode group, reads were sub-clustered at a 15% Levenshtein threshold, and quality-weighted consensus sequences were built per RNA molecule. Non-functional sequences were filtered out, along with any lower-count sequence sitting one edit away from another sequence. Based on a fit of two negative binomial distributions, barcode sub-clusters having less than 20% of the maximum read count were discarded. TCRdb reprocessing: public reads trimmed at Q25 with fastp, clones called with MiXCR, in-frame beta chains kept. Rows with one shared CDR3 protein collapse into an entry with the most common genes and DNA. The V and J calls and clone size come from TCRdb's table, not from the authors' own analysis. This sample holds a few hundred thousand distinct CDR3 sequences; around 25% were observed only once. The top ten hold approximately 0.8% of the sample.

The clonotype comes from a human donor in good health. Some libraries in this study had Jurkat cell RNA spiked in. The chain was built from TRBV6-5 and TRBJ2-5, with no confidently assigned D gene. The sample taken for sequencing was naive CD8+ T cells from blood, with Jurkat cell RNA spiked in. The sample's cell subset or site, from its label and the paper: FACS-sorted CD8+CD4-CCR7+CD45RA+ naive T cells. The DNA sequence follows: TGTGCCGGCTTCCCAAAGACCTACCAAGAGACCCAGTACTTC. Its translation reads: CAGFPKTYQETQYF.